This T cell receptor (beta chain) was identified in a study of control samples from healthy donors and cancer patients. Libraries were prepared by immunoSEQ multiplex PCR; TCRdb keeps only in-frame clonotypes and omits some of them. This sample has approximately 15,000 clones, with around 86% found just once. V was pared by 5 bases and J by 7 bases, with 10 bases of the junction left unmatched. CDR1 and CDR2 from the germline V gene are MNHEY and SVGAGI. The CDR3 runs to 14 residues. The chain has TRBV6-5 and TRBJ1-2; 7 bases fit TRBD1. This receptor was taken from a woman aged 70-85 years with colorectal cancer. Sequenced material: PBMCs. This chain's CDR3 is CASSPGQAVFGYTF. Written as DNA, the CDR3 is TGTGCCAGCAGTCCCGGACAGGCCGTCTTTGGCTACACCTTC.